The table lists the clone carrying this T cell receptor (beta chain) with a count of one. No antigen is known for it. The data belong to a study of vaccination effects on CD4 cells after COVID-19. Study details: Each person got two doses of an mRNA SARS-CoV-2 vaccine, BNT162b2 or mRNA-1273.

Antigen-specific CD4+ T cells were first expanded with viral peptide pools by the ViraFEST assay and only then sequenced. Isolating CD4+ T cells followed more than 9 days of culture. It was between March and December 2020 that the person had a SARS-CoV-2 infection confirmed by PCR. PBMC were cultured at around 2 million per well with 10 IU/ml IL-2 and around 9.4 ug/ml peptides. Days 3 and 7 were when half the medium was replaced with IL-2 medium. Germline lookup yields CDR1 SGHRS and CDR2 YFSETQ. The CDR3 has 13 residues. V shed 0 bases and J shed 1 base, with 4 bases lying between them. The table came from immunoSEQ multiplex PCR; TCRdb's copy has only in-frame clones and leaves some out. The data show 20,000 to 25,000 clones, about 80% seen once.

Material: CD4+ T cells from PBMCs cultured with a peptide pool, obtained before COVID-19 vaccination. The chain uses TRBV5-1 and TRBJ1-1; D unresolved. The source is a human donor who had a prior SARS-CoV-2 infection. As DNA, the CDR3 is TGCGCCAGCAGCTTGGGGGAGAACACTGAAGCTTTCTTT. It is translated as CASSLGENTEAFF. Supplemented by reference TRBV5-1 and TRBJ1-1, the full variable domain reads KAGVTQTPRYLIKTRGQQVTLSCSPISGHRSVSWYQQTPGQGLQFLFEYFSETQRNKGNFPGRFSGRQFSNSRSEMNVSTLELGDSALYLCASSLGENTEAFFGQGTRLTVV.